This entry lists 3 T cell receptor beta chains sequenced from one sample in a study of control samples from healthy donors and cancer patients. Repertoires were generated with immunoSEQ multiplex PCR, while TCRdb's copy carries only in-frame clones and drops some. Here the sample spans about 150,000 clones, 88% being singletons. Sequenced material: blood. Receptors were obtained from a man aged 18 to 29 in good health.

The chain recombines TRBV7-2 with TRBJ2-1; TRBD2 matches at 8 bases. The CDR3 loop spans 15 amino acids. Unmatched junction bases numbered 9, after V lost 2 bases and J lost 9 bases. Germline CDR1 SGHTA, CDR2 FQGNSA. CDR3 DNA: TGTGCCAGCAGCTTAAGGGGACTAGATCGCGGTGAGCAGTTCTTC. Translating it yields CASSLRGLDRGEQFF.

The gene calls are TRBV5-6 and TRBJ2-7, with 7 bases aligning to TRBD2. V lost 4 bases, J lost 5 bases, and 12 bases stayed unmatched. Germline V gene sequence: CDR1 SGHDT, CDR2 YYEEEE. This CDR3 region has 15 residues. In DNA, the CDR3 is TGTGCCAGCAGCCCTGGCTGGTCTAGCGGCGACGAGCAGTACTTC. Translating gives CASSPGWSSGDEQYF.

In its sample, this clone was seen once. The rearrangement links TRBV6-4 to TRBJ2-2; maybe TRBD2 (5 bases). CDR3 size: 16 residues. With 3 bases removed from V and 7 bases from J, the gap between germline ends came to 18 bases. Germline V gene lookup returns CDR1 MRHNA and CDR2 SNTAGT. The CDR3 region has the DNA TGTGCCAGCAGTGATCTTCGGGATGGAGTCGTCGGGGAGCTGTTTTTT. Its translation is CASSDLRDGVVGELFF.